This TCR beta chain is from a study of blood T cell repertoires in COVID-19 (dated by TCRdb to about 2020). With respect to the entire study: The collaborator samples originated in the United States, Italy and Spain and spanned the acute and convalescent phases of COVID-19. The prospective study material was composed of cDNA or gDNA derived from T cells, B-cell-depleted T cells, or PBMCs. Subjects who had been exposed to COVID-19, were actively infected with it, or had recovered from it provided the deeply sampled blood TCRbeta repertoires that made up the dataset. The repertoires were released in a freely available public database intended as a resource for research on the immune response to SARS-CoV-2. The samples were drawn from two sources: the first 160 participants of the ongoing ImmuneRACE study, and some 1,300 subjects contributed by 6 global collaborators. A de-identified subject ID, COVID-19 status, age in years and sex were almost always included in the sample metadata. Where HLA class I and class II types were available, the types were taken from metadata supplied by the sample provider, not from assay-based typing.

Samples from volunteer blood donors who had recovered from COVID-19 were contributed by a second Seattle source. The collaborating institutions used their own protocols to collect whole blood in K2EDTA tubes. For TCRbeta analysis, collaborator samples were shipped as frozen whole blood, as isolated PBMCs, or as DNA extracted from either sample type. Broad study findings and their caveats: Clinical and demographic metadata were provided uncurated, with the amount varying by source and participant.

Including the terminal cysteine and phenylalanine, the CDR3 comprises 17 residues. The kept DNA is CDR3 alone, 51 bases in frame from the first base. Here V drops 0 bases and J drops 0 bases, and the junction holds 6 bases not matched to any gene. CDR1 and CDR2, per the germline V gene (reference sequence), are SGHNT and YYREEE. This clone was recorded only once. Its antigen target is currently unknown. No much larger clone is present one base from it, and per-base qualities are unavailable. TCRbeta CDR3 regions were amplified from genomic DNA by means of the immunoSEQ Assay, a bias-controlled multiplex PCR. From the authors' description of their analysis: Within the assay, amplification of reference gene primers was used to estimate how many nucleated cells each sample contained. Sequence reads were collapsed and filtered to measure the absolute abundance of every unique TCRbeta CDR3 rearrangement. For each sample, productive Simpson clonality was calculated as the square root of Simpson's diversity index across productive rearrangements. TCRdb obtained this table from immuneACCESS and retained in-frame rearrangements with V and J assigned. These tables miss some clones; where compared with another copy, unresolved V genes account for less than half of the shortfall, and the remainder is unexplained. The V and J calls and clone size are taken from that table; D and trimming were inferred from the DNA. The table for this sample lists under 300,000 clones; around 82% of them were counted only once. Jointly, the top ten make up approximately 9% of the sample.

Recombination joined TRBV5-4 with TRBJ2-7; a stretch of 10 junction bases matches TRBD2. Sequencing input: peripheral blood. The TCR originated in a woman aged 45-60 years who had recovered from COVID-19. The CDR3 in this case is CASSLGGASGGSYEQYF. The sequenced DNA is TGTGCCAGCAGCTTGGGAGGGGCTAGCGGGGGCTCCTACGAGCAGTACTTC.